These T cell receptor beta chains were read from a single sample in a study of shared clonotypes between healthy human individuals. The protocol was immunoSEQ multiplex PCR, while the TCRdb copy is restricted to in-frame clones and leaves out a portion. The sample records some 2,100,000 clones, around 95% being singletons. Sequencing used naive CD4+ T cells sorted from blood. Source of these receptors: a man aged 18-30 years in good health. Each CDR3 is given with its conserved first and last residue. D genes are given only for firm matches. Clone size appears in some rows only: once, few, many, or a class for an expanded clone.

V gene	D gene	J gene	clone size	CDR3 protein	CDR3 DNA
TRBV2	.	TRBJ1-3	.	CASSRTVKSSGNTIYF	TGTGCCAGCAGTCGGACAGTCAAGAGCTCTGGAAACACCATATATTTT
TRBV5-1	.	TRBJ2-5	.	CASSLEAETQYF	TGCGCCAGCAGCTTGGAAGCAGAGACCCAGTACTTC
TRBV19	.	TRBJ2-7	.	CASNEPGDHHEQYF	TGTGCCAGTAATGAGCCAGGGGATCACCACGAGCAGTACTTC
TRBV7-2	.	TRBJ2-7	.	CASSLDLGPYEQYF	TGTGCCAGCAGCTTGGACCTCGGTCCGTACGAGCAGTACTTC
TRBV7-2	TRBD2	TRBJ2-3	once	CASSSPGTSGRAGTDTQYF	TGTGCCAGCAGCTCACCCGGGACTAGCGGGAGGGCCGGGACAGATACGCAGTATTTT
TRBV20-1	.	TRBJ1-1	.	CSANGGSGAFF	TGCAGTGCTAACGGGGGTTCAGGAGCTTTCTTT
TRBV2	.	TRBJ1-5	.	CASSLDIGVSNQPQHF	TGTGCCAGCAGTCTTGACATAGGGGTTAGCAATCAGCCCCAGCATTTT
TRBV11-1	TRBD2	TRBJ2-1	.	CASSLSGGVLGEQFF	TGTGCCAGCAGCTTAAGCGGGGGGGTTCTCGGTGAGCAGTTCTTC
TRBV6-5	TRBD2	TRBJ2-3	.	CASRIAGGPGDTQYF	TGTGCCAGCAGGATAGCGGGGGGCCCCGGAGATACGCAGTATTTT
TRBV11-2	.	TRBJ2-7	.	CASSRSEQGYEQYF	TGTGCCAGCAGCCGCTCGGAGCAGGGCTACGAGCAGTACTTC
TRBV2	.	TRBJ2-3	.	CASNAGHTDTQYF	TGTGCCAGCAATGCGGGGCACACAGATACGCAGTATTTT
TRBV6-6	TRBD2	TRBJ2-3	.	CASSQLAGGTDTQYF	TGTGCCAGCAGTCAACTAGCGGGGGGCACAGATACGCAGTATTTT
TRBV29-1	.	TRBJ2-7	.	CSVENNSYEQYF	TGCAGCGTTGAGAACAACTCCTACGAGCAGTACTTC
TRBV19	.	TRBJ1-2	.	CASSSQLEANYGYTF	TGTGCCAGTAGTTCTCAATTGGAGGCCAACTATGGCTACACCTTC
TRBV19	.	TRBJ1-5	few	CASSWGGLDNEPQHF	TGTGCCAGTAGTTGGGGCGGCCTGGACAATGAGCCCCAGCATTTT
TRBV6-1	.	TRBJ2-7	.	CASSVHVGNYEQYF	TGTGCCAGCAGTGTACACGTCGGGAACTACGAGCAGTACTTC
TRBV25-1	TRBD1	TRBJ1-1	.	CASSEPGQGIYTEAFF	TGTGCCAGCAGTGAACCAGGACAGGGGATCTACACTGAAGCTTTCTTT
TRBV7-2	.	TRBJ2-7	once	CASSLVGTEPYEQYF	TGTGCCAGCAGCTTAGTTGGGACCGAACCCTACGAGCAGTACTTC
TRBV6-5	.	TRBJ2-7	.	CASRYFYEQYF	TGTGCCAGCAGATACTTCTACGAGCAGTACTTC
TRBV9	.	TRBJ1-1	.	CASSVAQGYTEAFF	TGTGCCAGCAGCGTAGCCCAGGGGTACACTGAAGCTTTCTTT
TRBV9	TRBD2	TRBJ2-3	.	CASSAGLAGGFIPDTQYF	TGTGCCAGCAGCGCAGGACTAGCGGGGGGGTTCATTCCAGATACGCAGTATTTT
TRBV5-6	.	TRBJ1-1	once	CASSVEGDLTKNTEAFF	TGTGCCAGCAGCGTAGAGGGGGACCTAACCAAGAACACTGAAGCTTTCTTT
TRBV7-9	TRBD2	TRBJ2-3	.	CASSRSSGGTTDTQYF	TGTGCCAGCAGCAGATCTAGCGGGGGCACCACAGATACGCAGTATTTT
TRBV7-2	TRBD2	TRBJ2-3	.	CASSLGAGGTQYF	TGTGCCAGCAGCCTGGGGGCGGGGGGTACGCAGTATTTT
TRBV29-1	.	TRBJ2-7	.	CSVALGVMGYEQYF	TGCAGCGTTGCACTCGGAGTCATGGGATACGAGCAGTACTTC
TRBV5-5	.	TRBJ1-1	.	CASSLWTEAFF	TGTGCCAGCAGCTTGTGGACTGAAGCTTTCTTT
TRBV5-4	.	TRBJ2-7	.	CASRSLSGHLYEQYF	TGTGCCAGCAGGTCTTTATCGGGACACCTCTACGAGCAGTACTTC
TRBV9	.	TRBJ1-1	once	CASSVFRDLMNTEAFF	TGTGCCAGCAGCGTATTCCGGGACCTCATGAACACTGAAGCTTTCTTT
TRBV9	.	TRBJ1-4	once	CASSPGSLSPGSNEKLFF	TGTGCCAGCAGCCCAGGTAGCCTCAGCCCGGGCTCGAACGAAAAACTGTTTTTT
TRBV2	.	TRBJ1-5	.	CASSGRGNQPQHF	TGTGCCAGCAGTGGTCGGGGGAATCAGCCCCAGCATTTT
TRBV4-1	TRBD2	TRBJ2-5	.	CASSPQRGGYQETQYF	TGCGCCAGCAGCCCCCAGCGGGGGGGGTACCAAGAGACCCAGTACTTC
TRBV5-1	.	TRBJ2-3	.	CASILQGTDTQYF	TGCGCCAGCATACTCCAGGGCACAGATACGCAGTATTTT